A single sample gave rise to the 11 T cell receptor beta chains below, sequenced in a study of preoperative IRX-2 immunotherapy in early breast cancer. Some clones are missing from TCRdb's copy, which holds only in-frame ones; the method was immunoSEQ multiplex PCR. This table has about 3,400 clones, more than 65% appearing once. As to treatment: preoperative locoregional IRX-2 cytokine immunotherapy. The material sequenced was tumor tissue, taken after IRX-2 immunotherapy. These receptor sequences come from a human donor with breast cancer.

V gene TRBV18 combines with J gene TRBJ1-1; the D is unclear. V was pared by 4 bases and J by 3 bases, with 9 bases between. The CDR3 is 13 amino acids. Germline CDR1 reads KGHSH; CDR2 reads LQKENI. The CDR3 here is CASSLHRDTEAFF. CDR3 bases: TGTGCCAGCTCACTCCACCGGGACACTGAAGCTTTCTTT. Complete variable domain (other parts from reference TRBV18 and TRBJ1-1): NAGVMQNPRHLVRRRGQEARLRCSPMKGHSHVYWYRQLPEEGLKFMVYLQKENIIDESGMPKERFSAEFPKEGPSILRIQQVVRGDSAAYFCASSLHRDTEAFFGQGTRLTVV.

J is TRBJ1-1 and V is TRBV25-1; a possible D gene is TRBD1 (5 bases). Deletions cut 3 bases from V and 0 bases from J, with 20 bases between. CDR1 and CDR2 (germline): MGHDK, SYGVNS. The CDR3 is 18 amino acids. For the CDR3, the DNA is TGTGCCAGCAGTGAGTACCGAGGGGCTGGATCTATGAACACTGAAGCTTTCTTT. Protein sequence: CASSEYRGAGSMNTEAFF.

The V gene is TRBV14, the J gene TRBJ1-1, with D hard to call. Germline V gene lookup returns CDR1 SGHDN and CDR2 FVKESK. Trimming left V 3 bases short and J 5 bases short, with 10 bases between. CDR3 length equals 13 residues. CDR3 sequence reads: CASSQGRTTEAFF. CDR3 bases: TGTGCCAGCAGCCAGGGGAGAACAACTGAAGCTTTCTTT.

The CDR3: CASSPRGGQGLYTF. CDR3 coding DNA: TGTGCCAGCAGCCCTAGAGGGGGACAGGGTCTCTACACCTTC. The J gene is TRBJ1-2, the V gene TRBV9; 9 bases match TRBD1. CDR1 and CDR2 from the germline V gene are SGDLS and YYNGEE. CDR3 length: 14 residues. V was clipped by 4 bases and J by 10 bases; unmatched bases: 11.

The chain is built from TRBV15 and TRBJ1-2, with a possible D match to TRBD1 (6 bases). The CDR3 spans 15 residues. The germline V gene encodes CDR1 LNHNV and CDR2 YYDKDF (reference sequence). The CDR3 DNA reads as TGTCAGCAGCTTCCCAGAAACAGGGTCGGCTATGGCTACACCTTC. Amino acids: CQQLPRNRVGYGYTF.

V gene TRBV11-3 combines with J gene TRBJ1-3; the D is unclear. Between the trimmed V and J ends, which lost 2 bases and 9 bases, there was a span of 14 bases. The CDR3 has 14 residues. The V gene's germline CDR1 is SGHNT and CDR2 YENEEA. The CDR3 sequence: CASSLQEAQGTIYF. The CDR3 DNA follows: TGTGCCAGCAGCTTACAGGAGGCCCAAGGCACCATATATTTT.

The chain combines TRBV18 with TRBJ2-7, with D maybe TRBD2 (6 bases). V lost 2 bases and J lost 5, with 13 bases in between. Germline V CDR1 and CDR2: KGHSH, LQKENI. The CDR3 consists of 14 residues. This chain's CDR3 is CASSPASREDEQYF. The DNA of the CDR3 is TGTGCCAGCTCACCAGCCAGCAGGGAGGACGAGCAGTACTTC.

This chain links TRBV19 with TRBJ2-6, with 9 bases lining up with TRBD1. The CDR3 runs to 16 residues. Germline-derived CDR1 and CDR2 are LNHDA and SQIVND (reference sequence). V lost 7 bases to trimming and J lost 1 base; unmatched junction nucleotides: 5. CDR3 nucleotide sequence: TGTGCCAGTAAGGGGACAGGGCTATCTGGGGCCAACGTCCTGACTTTC. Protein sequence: CASKGTGLSGANVLTF.

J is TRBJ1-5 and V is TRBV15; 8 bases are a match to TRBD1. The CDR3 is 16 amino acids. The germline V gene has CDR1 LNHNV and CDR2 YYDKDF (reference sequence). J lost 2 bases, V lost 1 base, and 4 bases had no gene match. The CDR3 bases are TGTGCCACCAGCAGAGGCGGACAGGGAGGCAATCAGCCCCAGCATTTT. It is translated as CATSRGGQGGNQPQHF.

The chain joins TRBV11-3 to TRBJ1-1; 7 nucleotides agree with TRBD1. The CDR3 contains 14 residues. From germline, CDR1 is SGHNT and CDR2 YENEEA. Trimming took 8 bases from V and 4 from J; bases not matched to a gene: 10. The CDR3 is CASWAGGLVTEAFF. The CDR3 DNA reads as TGTGCCAGCTGGGCAGGGGGTTTGGTCACTGAAGCTTTCTTT.

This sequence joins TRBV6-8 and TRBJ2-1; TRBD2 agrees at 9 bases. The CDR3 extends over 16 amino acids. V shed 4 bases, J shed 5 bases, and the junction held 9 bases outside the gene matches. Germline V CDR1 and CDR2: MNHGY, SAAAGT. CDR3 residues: CASSWIAGDEDNEQFF. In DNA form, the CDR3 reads TGTGCCAGCAGTTGGATAGCGGGAGATGAAGACAATGAGCAGTTCTTC.